The clone carrying this T cell receptor beta chain has just a few counts. Germline V gives CDR1 SGHKS, CDR2 YYEKEE (reference sequence). The V segment lost 2 bases and the J segment 2 bases; nucleotides outside the gene matches: 2. The CDR3 totals 16 residues. TCRdb reprocessed the 5' RACE reads with MiXCR, giving one entry per CDR3 protein. The data show around 98,000 distinct CDR3 sequences, approximately 16% seen once. These data are taken from a study of T cells of healthy individuals. This TCR was sampled from a human donor in good health. This sequence joins TRBV5-5 and TRBJ2-5, with 14 bases matching TRBD2. For the CDR3, the DNA is TGTGCCAGCAGCTTAGGACTAGCGGGGGGACAAGAGACCCAGTACTTC. Its translation is CASSLGLAGGQETQYF.